The 23 T cell receptor beta chains given below trace back to one sample, sequenced in a study of cytomegalovirus exposure and HLA in healthy donors. Vbeta (60) and Jbeta (13) primers were used in the PCR. Measured with immunoSEQ multiplex PCR; TCRdb has only the in-frame clones, and not every one. The repertoire holds over 200,000 clones, more than 75% seen once, with over 1% in the top ten. The sequenced sample was PBMCs. These receptor sequences come from a human donor in good health.

The chain couples TRBV12-5 to TRBJ2-5; TRBD1 aligns across 8 bases. The V gene end was trimmed by 5 bases and the J gene end by 1 base; junction bases not matched to a gene: 3. The germline CDR1 and CDR2 sequences are LGHNT and FRNRAP. The CDR3 sequence is 14 residues long. The CDR3 here is CASGSGQGQETQYF. The DNA for the CDR3 is TGTGCTAGTGGTAGCGGACAGGGCCAAGAGACCCAGTACTTC.

The rearrangement uses TRBV12-5 and TRBJ2-7; 9 bases align to TRBD1. This CDR3 has 16 amino acids. Germline CDR1 reads LGHNT; CDR2 reads FRNRAP. Trimming at V came to 1 base and at J to 3 bases, leaving 7 bases not matched to a gene. The CDR3 spells CASGLGDRGLVYEQYF. The CDR3 nucleotides read TGTGCTAGTGGTTTGGGAGACAGGGGGTTAGTCTACGAGCAGTACTTC.

This clone was seen a handful of times. This chain connects TRBV29-1 to TRBJ2-5, with TRBD2 matching over 7 bases. V gave up 4 bases and J gave up 4 bases; unmatched junction bases: 12. The CDR3 sequence is 15 residues long. Germline values: CDR1 SQVTM, CDR2 ANQGSEA. CDR3 region: CSVALKREVGETQYF. For the CDR3, the DNA is TGCAGCGTTGCGTTGAAACGGGAGGTGGGAGAGACCCAGTACTTC.

V usage is TRBV6-5 and J usage is TRBJ1-1; 7 nucleotides align to TRBD1. V gave up 6 bases and J gave up 7 bases; unmatched junction bases: 5. This CDR3 is built from 12 residues. CDR1 MNHEY and CDR2 SVGAGI come from the germline V gene. CDR3 sequence (DNA): TGTGCCAGCAGCCAAGGACAGGATGAAGCTTTCTTT. Protein: CASSQGQDEAFF.

The V and J genes are TRBV10-3 and TRBJ1-1; D gene ambiguous. The V end lost 4 bases, the J end lost 4 bases, and 13 bases lay between the germline ends. Germline loops: CDR1 ENHRY, CDR2 SYGVKD. The CDR3 has 14 amino acids. The CDR3 sequence: CAISVYSEVTEAFF. The CDR3 nucleotides are TGTGCCATCAGTGTCTACAGTGAAGTCACTGAAGCTTTCTTT.

V and J are TRBV5-4 and TRBJ2-1; 11 bases agree with TRBD2. CDR1 and CDR2 from the germline V gene are SGHNT and YYREEE (reference sequence). The CDR3 extends over 16 amino acids. Trimming removed 4 bases from V and 4 bases from J; junction bases left unmatched: 7. The CDR3 DNA is TGTGCCAGCAGCCGGGCCGGGACTAGCGGATACAATGAGCAGTTCTTC. Encoded protein: CASSRAGTSGYNEQFF.

The V gene is TRBV29-1, the J gene TRBJ2-1; D is unresolved. Deletions cut 7 bases from V and 7 bases from J, with 20 bases between. Germline V gives CDR1 SQVTM, CDR2 ANQGSEA. CDR3 length: 14 residues. The CDR3 nucleotides are TGCAGCGGAGAGTTGAAAACAAGCGTAAATGAGCAGTTCTTC. Its translation is CSGELKTSVNEQFF.

The table lists this clone with a few counts. V gene TRBV4-3 combines with J gene TRBJ2-1, with 11 bases identical to TRBD2. This CDR3 is built from 16 residues. Trimming cost V 1 base and J 3 bases; bases outside gene matches: 2. The germline V gene encodes CDR1 LGHNA and CDR2 YSLEER. CDR3 DNA: TGCGCCAGCAGCCAAGCCGGGACTAGCGGCTACAATGAGCAGTTCTTC. This codes for CASSQAGTSGYNEQFF.

This sequence joins TRBV7-3 and TRBJ2-7, with 8 bases aligning to TRBD1. The junction had 3 bases not matched to a gene; V was cut back by 5 bases and J by 3 bases. Per germline, CDR1 SGHTA and CDR2 FQGTGA. CDR3 length: 13 amino acids. CDR3 residues: CASSPDRDYEQYF. CDR3 sequence (DNA): TGTGCCAGCAGCCCGGACAGGGACTACGAGCAGTACTTC.

This clone has only one observation. The chain combines TRBV5-1 with TRBJ1-5; D may be TRBD1 (5 bases). Per germline, CDR1 SGHRS and CDR2 YFSETQ. Trimming took off 4 bases at V and 0 bases at J, with 11 bases between the two ends. The CDR3 has 15 residues. The CDR3 coding sequence is TGCGCCAGCAGCCAAGAAGGGGTTAGCAATCAGCCCCAGCATTTT. Protein product: CASSQEGVSNQPQHF.

This chain's CDR3 is CSIRGQGTYEQYF. The CDR3, as DNA: TGCAGCATTAGGGGACAGGGGACCTACGAGCAGTACTTC. V usage is TRBV29-1 and J usage is TRBJ2-7; 10 bases map to TRBD1. CDR1 is SQVTM, CDR2 ANQGSEA, per germline. The CDR3 contains 13 residues. V gave up 8 bases and J gave up 2 bases; unmatched junction bases: 6.

This clone has a single count. This chain connects TRBV5-1 to TRBJ2-5; no definite D call. V lost 0 bases and J lost 3, with 6 bases in between. The CDR3 extends over 13 amino acids. From germline, CDR1 is SGHRS and CDR2 YFSETQ. As DNA, the CDR3 is TGCGCCAGCAGCTTGGCCCCGGAAGAGACCCAGTACTTC. It translates to CASSLAPEETQYF.

V usage is TRBV9 and J usage is TRBJ2-7; 8 bases map to TRBD1. Germline CDR1 and CDR2: SGDLS and YYNGEE. The CDR3 extends over 16 amino acids. V dropped 1 base and J dropped 12; count of bases not matched to a gene: 18. CDR3 DNA sequence: TGTGCCAGCAGCGTAATCCCCCATCGGCAGGGGGCTAGGAGGTACTTC. Protein: CASSVIPHRQGARRYF.

V is TRBV4-3 and J is TRBJ2-7, with TRBD2 matching over 10 bases. This CDR3 has 17 residues. The germline CDR1 and CDR2 sequences are LGHNA and YSLEER. J lost 5 bases, V lost 3 bases, and 13 bases had no gene match. The CDR3 sequence is CASSQNRLAGARDEQYF. CDR3 in DNA: TGCGCCAGCAGCCAGAATAGACTAGCGGGTGCGCGGGACGAGCAGTACTTC.

The V gene is TRBV29-1, the J gene TRBJ2-1, with a tentative D call TRBD2 (6 bases). CDR1 and CDR2 (germline): SQVTM, ANQGSEA. The V end lost 3 bases, the J end lost 7 bases, and 16 bases lay between the germline ends. The CDR3 consists of 14 residues. CDR3 bases: TGCAGCGTTGAGGACTATAAAGGGAAAAATGAGCAGTTCTTC. Its translation is CSVEDYKGKNEQFF.

V gene TRBV2 combines with J gene TRBJ2-7; 8 bases are shared with TRBD2. The trim removed 7 bases at V and 5 bases at J, leaving 7 bases unmatched. Germline-derived CDR1 and CDR2 are SNHLY and FYNNEI. This CDR3 is 13 amino acids long. The CDR3 region has the DNA TGTGCCAGCACTCAGCGGGAGTGGAACGAGCAGTACTTC. Amino acid sequence: CASTQREWNEQYF. The entire variable domain, with the rest obtained from reference TRBV2 and TRBJ2-7, is as follows: EPEVTQTPSHQVTQMGQEVILRCVPISNHLYFYWYRQILGQKVEFLVSFYNNEISEKSEIFDDQFSVERPDGSNFTLKIRSTKLEDSAMYFCASTQREWNEQYFGPGTRLTVT.

This chain links TRBV18 with TRBJ2-1, with 8 nucleotides matching TRBD2. V shed 4 bases, J shed 8 bases, and the junction held 10 bases outside the gene matches. Germline V gene sequence: CDR1 KGHSH, CDR2 LQKENI. The CDR3 length is 15 residues. The chain's CDR3 is CASSLSAGGGDEQFF. In DNA, the CDR3 is TGTGCCAGCTCACTTAGCGCGGGAGGTGGGGATGAGCAGTTCTTC.

The gene calls are TRBV5-5 and TRBJ1-5; D is unclear. Germline CDR1 SGHKS, CDR2 YYEKEE (reference sequence). The V gene lost 1 base and the J gene lost 1 base, with 12 bases spanning the gap. CDR3 length equals 16 residues. DNA of the CDR3: TGTGCCAGCAGCTTGCTCGGAATCAGGAGCAATCAGCCCCAGCATTTT. Translation gives CASSLLGIRSNQPQHF.

This sequence joins TRBV5-1 and TRBJ2-5; 8 bases align to TRBD2. The length of the CDR3 is 14 residues. Trimming removed 4 bases from V and 1 base from J; junction bases left unmatched: 3. CDR1 SGHRS and CDR2 YFSETQ come from the germline V gene. CDR3 in amino acids: CASSKTSGQETQYF. CDR3 sequence (DNA): TGCGCCAGCAGCAAAACTAGCGGCCAAGAGACCCAGTACTTC.

The chain combines TRBV28 with TRBJ2-7; 10 nucleotides agree with TRBD1. The germline V gene has CDR1 MDHEN and CDR2 SYDVKM. The CDR3 is made up of 19 amino acids. V lost 5 bases to trimming and J lost 0 bases; unmatched junction nucleotides: 16. CDR3 residues: CASSPPSTGGAGFSYEQYF. CDR3 DNA: TGTGCCAGCAGTCCACCCTCGACAGGGGGCGCGGGTTTCTCCTACGAGCAGTACTTC.

V gene TRBV5-6 combines with J gene TRBJ1-2; possible D gene TRBD1, 5 bases. Germline V gene data show CDR1 as SGHDT and CDR2 as YYEEEE. With 4 bases removed from V and 8 bases from J, the gap between germline ends came to 12 bases. The CDR3 extends over 12 amino acids. The CDR3 DNA sequence: TGTGCCAGCAGCCTGACAGTGGGAGGCTACACCTTC. Translated: CASSLTVGGYTF.

The chain uses TRBV15 and TRBJ2-5; D unclear. V was cut by 3 bases and J by 5 bases, with 16 bases left in between. This CDR3 is built from 15 residues. Germline V gives CDR1 LNHNV, CDR2 YYDKDF (reference sequence). CDR3 protein: CATSSGAGSYETQYF. The CDR3 DNA reads as TGTGCCACCAGCAGTGGAGCCGGGTCGTACGAGACCCAGTACTTC.

This chain joins TRBV5-5 and TRBJ2-7; a weak D match, TRBD2 (5 bases). Per the germline V gene, CDR1 is SGHKS and CDR2 is YYEKEE (reference sequence). V was clipped by 1 base and J by 4 bases, with 9 bases between them. This CDR3 comprises 13 residues. As DNA, the CDR3 is TGTGCCAGCAGCTTGTATCGGGATTACGAGCAGTACTTC. Encoded protein: CASSLYRDYEQYF.